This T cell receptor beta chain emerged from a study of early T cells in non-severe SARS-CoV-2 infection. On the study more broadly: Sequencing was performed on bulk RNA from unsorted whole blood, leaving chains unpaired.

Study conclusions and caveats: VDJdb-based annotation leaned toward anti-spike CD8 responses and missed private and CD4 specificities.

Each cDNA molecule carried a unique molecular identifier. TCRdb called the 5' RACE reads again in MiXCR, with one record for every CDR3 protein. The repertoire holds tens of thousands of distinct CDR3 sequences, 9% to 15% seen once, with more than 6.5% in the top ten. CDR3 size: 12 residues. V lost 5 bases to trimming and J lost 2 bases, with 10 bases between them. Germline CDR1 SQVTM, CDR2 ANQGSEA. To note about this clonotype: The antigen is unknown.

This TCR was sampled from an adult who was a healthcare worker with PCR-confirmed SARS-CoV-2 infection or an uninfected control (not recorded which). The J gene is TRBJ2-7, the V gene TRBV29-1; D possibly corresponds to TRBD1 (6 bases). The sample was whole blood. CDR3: CSVRTGPYEQYF. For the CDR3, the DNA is TGCAGCGTTCGCACAGGGCCCTACGAGCAGTACTTC.